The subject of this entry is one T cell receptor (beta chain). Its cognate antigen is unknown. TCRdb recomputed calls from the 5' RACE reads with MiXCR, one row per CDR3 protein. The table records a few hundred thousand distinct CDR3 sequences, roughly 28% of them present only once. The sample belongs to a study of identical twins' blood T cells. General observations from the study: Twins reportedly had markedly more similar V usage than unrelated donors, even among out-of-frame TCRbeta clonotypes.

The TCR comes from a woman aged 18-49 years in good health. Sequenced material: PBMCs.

CDR3 DNA sequence: TGTGCCAGCAGCTCCGGACAGGAAGAAGCTTTCTTT. Encoded protein: CASSSGQEEAFF. The chain carries TRBV7-9 and TRBJ1-1, with 7 bases that match TRBD1. This CDR3 region has 12 residues. CDR1 is SEHNR and CDR2 is FQNEAQ in the germline V gene (reference sequence). V lost 4 bases and J lost 8; bases outside the gene matches: 4.